These T cell receptor beta chains were read from a single sample in a study of cytomegalovirus exposure and HLA in healthy donors. Only in-frame clones appear in the TCRdb table, and some are missing; sequencing was by immunoSEQ multiplex PCR. The data show around 150,000 clones, 80% to 90% seen once. Sequences were obtained from PBMCs. These receptor sequences come from a man between 18 and 35 years old in good health and CMV-seronegative. CDR3s include the opening cysteine and the closing phenylalanine or tryptophan. Fields, in order: V gene, D gene, J gene, clone size, CDR3 protein, CDR3 DNA. The D gene is left open where the match is weak. Size tells how often a clone was seen (once, few, many) or the class of an expanded clone, and some rows leave it out.

TRBV9,NA,TRBJ2-7,few,CASSPAQGWDEQYF,TGTGCCAGCAGCCCCGCTCAGGGGTGGGACGAGCAGTACTTC
TRBV7-2,NA,TRBJ1-5,NA,CASSLVWSGRQPQHF,TGTGCCAGCAGCTTAGTATGGTCAGGGCGACAGCCCCAGCATTTT
TRBV7-3,TRBD1,TRBJ2-1,NA,CASSSATGTGVVQFF,TGTGCCAGCAGCTCCGCTACCGGGACAGGGGTCGTGCAGTTCTTC
TRBV6-1,NA,TRBJ1-3,NA,CASSDRAGNTIYF,TGTGCCAGCAGTGACAGGGCTGGAAACACCATATATTTT
TRBV27,TRBD1,TRBJ1-2,NA,CASSPGTGYGYTF,TGTGCCAGCAGTCCCGGGACAGGCTATGGCTACACCTTC
TRBV27,NA,TRBJ2-2,NA,CASRGGPMNTGELFF,TGTGCCAGCAGGGGGGGACCGATGAACACCGGGGAGCTGTTTTTT
TRBV28,TRBD1,TRBJ1-5,NA,CASRLDRANQPQHF,TGTGCCAGCAGACTCGACAGGGCAAATCAGCCCCAGCATTTT
TRBV28,NA,TRBJ2-7,NA,CASSLGWGQGKREQYF,TGTGCCAGCAGTTTGGGGTGGGGGCAGGGGAAGCGCGAGCAGTACTTC
TRBV29-1,NA,TRBJ1-1,NA,CSVEDLEPNTEAFF,TGCAGCGTTGAAGATCTAGAACCCAACACTGAAGCTTTCTTT
TRBV12-5,TRBD2,TRBJ2-5,NA,CASGLRERETQYF,TGTGCTAGTGGCTTGCGGGAGCGAGAGACCCAGTACTTC
TRBV9,NA,TRBJ2-7,NA,CASSVVGGAGVEQYF,TGTGCCAGCAGCGTAGTAGGGGGGGCAGGGGTCGAGCAGTACTTC
TRBV2,TRBD2,TRBJ2-7,few,CASSDLGRVEQYF,TGTGCCAGCAGTGACTTAGGGAGGGTCGAGCAGTACTTC
TRBV6-5,NA,TRBJ1-2,few,CASSYRGNGYTF,TGTGCCAGCAGTTACAGAGGGAATGGCTACACCTTC
TRBV21-1,NA,TRBJ1-5,NA,CASSKAGQGIRQPQHF,TGTGCCAGCAGCAAAGCGGGACAGGGGATAAGGCAGCCCCAGCATTTT
TRBV6-4,NA,TRBJ2-1,few,CASSVGSRQFF,TGTGCCAGCAGTGTGGGCTCCCGGCAGTTCTTC
TRBV6-1,NA,TRBJ2-7,NA,CASSGGRSSYEQYF,TGTGCCAGCAGCGGGGGAAGGAGCTCCTACGAGCAGTACTTC
TRBV11-3,TRBD2,TRBJ2-7,once,CASSLGSGGAYEQYF,TGTGCCAGCAGCTTAGGTAGCGGGGGCGCCTACGAGCAGTACTTC
TRBV11-2,TRBD1,TRBJ2-7,NA,CASRHLRRDRPYEQYF,TGTGCCAGCAGACACCTCCGCCGGGACAGGCCCTACGAGCAGTACTTC
TRBV5-1,NA,TRBJ2-7,NA,CASSLPGGRYEQYF,TGCGCCAGCAGCCTCCCCGGGGGTCGCTACGAGCAGTACTTC
TRBV18,TRBD1,TRBJ1-2,NA,CASSPGTGAGDYGYTF,TGTGCCAGCTCGCCCGGGACAGGGGCTGGGGACTATGGCTACACCTTC
TRBV7-9,TRBD1,TRBJ2-1,NA,CASSFPGQGPKNEQFF,TGTGCCAGCAGCTTCCCTGGACAGGGCCCAAAGAATGAGCAGTTCTTC
TRBV29-1,TRBD1,TRBJ2-1,NA,CSVERDRGLNEQFF,TGCAGCGTAGAGCGGGACAGGGGTCTGAATGAGCAGTTCTTC
TRBV10-3,TRBD1,TRBJ2-2,once,CATGQGYTGELFF,TGTGCCACTGGACAGGGCTACACCGGGGAGCTGTTTTTT
TRBV7-9,NA,TRBJ2-3,NA,CASSLEVSGVTDTQYF,TGTGCCAGCAGCTTAGAGGTTAGCGGTGTCACAGATACGCAGTATTTT
TRBV4-1,NA,TRBJ2-7,once,CASSQVYRVGYEQYF,TGCGCCAGCAGCCAAGTCTACAGGGTAGGCTACGAGCAGTACTTC
TRBV18,NA,TRBJ2-5,NA,CASSGAKETQYF,TGTGCCAGCTCGGGAGCAAAAGAGACCCAGTACTTC
TRBV7-3,NA,TRBJ2-3,NA,CASSRSGSTDTQYF,TGTGCCAGCAGCCGAAGCGGAAGCACAGATACGCAGTATTTT
TRBV6-1,NA,TRBJ1-2,NA,CASSEEGAFYGYTF,TGTGCCAGCAGTGAAGAGGGAGCCTTTTATGGCTACACCTTC
TRBV5-4,NA,TRBJ2-3,NA,CASSSRVDWDTQYF,TGTGCCAGCAGTAGCCGGGTGGATTGGGATACGCAGTATTTT
TRBV14,NA,TRBJ1-1,NA,CASSQGTVNTEAFF,TGTGCCAGCAGCCAAGGGACAGTGAACACTGAAGCTTTCTTT
TRBV11-2,TRBD1,TRBJ1-2,NA,CASSSHRGPDGYTF,TGTGCCAGCAGCTCCCACAGGGGGCCGGATGGCTACACCTTC
TRBV5-4,NA,TRBJ1-5,NA,CASSLGLRETQHF,TGTGCCAGCAGCTTGGGCCTTCGGGAGACCCAGCATTTT
TRBV7-3,NA,TRBJ2-1,NA,CASSPQFYNEQFF,TGTGCCAGCAGCCCCCAATTCTACAATGAGCAGTTCTTC
TRBV29-1,TRBD1,TRBJ2-3,NA,CSVTGAADTQYF,TGCAGCGTTACAGGGGCAGCAGATACGCAGTATTTT
TRBV6-5,TRBD1,TRBJ1-2,NA,CASSYESGGNYGYTF,TGTGCCAGCAGTTACGAGTCAGGGGGGAACTATGGCTACACCTTC
TRBV2,TRBD2,TRBJ2-2,NA,CASKFGTSGIGTGELFF,TGTGCCAGCAAGTTCGGGACTAGCGGGATCGGCACCGGGGAGCTGTTTTTT
TRBV27,NA,TRBJ2-7,NA,CASSPNRIPYEQYF,TGTGCCAGCAGCCCCAACAGGATCCCCTACGAGCAGTACTTC
TRBV5-1,TRBD1,TRBJ1-1,NA,CASSFRQGPTEAFF,TGCGCCAGCAGCTTTAGACAGGGCCCCACTGAAGCTTTCTTT
TRBV2,NA,TRBJ2-7,NA,CTTNLGGAEQYF,TGTACGACCAACTTAGGGGGGGCCGAGCAGTACTTC
TRBV5-5,TRBD1,TRBJ1-4,NA,CASSSQGSHEKLFF,TGTGCCAGCAGCTCACAGGGGAGTCATGAAAAACTGTTTTTT
TRBV5-4,TRBD2,TRBJ2-7,NA,CASSPRTSGGEQYF,TGTGCCAGCAGCCCTAGGACTAGCGGGGGCGAGCAGTACTTC
TRBV13,TRBD2,TRBJ2-3,once,CASSKGLATTDTQYF,TGTGCCAGCAGCAAGGGACTAGCGACTACAGATACGCAGTATTTT
TRBV28,NA,TRBJ2-7,NA,CASSPVSRVTYEQYF,TGTGCCAGCAGTCCAGTGAGCCGGGTGACCTACGAGCAGTACTTC
TRBV10-3,NA,TRBJ2-7,NA,CAISEPSGAYEQYF,TGTGCCATCAGTGAGCCCTCAGGGGCCTACGAGCAGTACTTC
TRBV7-2,TRBD2,TRBJ2-1,NA,CASSPTSGAYNEQFF,TGTGCCAGCAGCCCGACTAGCGGGGCATACAATGAGCAGTTCTTC
TRBV5-1,TRBD1,TRBJ1-3,NA,CASSLDWTGGAGNTIYF,TGCGCCAGCAGCTTGGATTGGACAGGGGGCGCGGGAAACACCATATATTTT
TRBV28,NA,TRBJ1-1,once,CASSFAGPLTEAFF,TGTGCCAGCAGTTTCGCGGGACCGCTCACTGAAGCTTTCTTT
TRBV5-1,TRBD1,TRBJ1-1,NA,CASSSGPGTGHTEAFF,TGCGCCAGCAGCTCGGGACCCGGGACAGGGCACACTGAAGCTTTCTTT
TRBV11-3,NA,TRBJ2-1,few,CASTLGVSGEQFF,TGTGCCAGCACCCTAGGCGTTTCGGGTGAGCAGTTCTTC
TRBV29-1,TRBD1,TRBJ2-2,NA,CSVGTGGFTGELFF,TGCAGCGTAGGGACAGGGGGCTTCACCGGGGAGCTGTTTTTT
TRBV28,NA,TRBJ2-7,NA,CASSPTMNEQYF,TGTGCCAGCAGCCCGACTATGAACGAGCAGTACTTC
TRBV7-6,TRBD2,TRBJ2-1,NA,CASSSTSGGNEQFF,TGTGCCAGCAGCTCGACTAGCGGGGGCAATGAGCAGTTCTTC
TRBV29-1,NA,TRBJ2-7,few,CSVETFREFGKQYF,TGCAGCGTTGAAACGTTTCGGGAGTTCGGCAAGCAGTACTTC